Presented here are 7 T cell receptor beta chains from one specimen sequenced in a study of blood T cells in healthy people across ages. Using a J-beta primer mix together with a sample-barcoded 5' primer, a second PCR was run for roughly 7 to 12 cycles. MiXCR, applied by TCRdb to the 5' RACE reads, yields one record per CDR3 protein. The table lists some 1.7 million distinct CDR3 sequences, under 30% of them singletons. Sequencing was performed on blood. These receptors all stem from a woman aged 30 to 39 in good health.

In this sample, this clonotype turned up a few times. This chain uses TRBV6-5 with TRBJ2-7; 10 bases map to TRBD2. The CDR3 is 14 amino acids. Per the germline V gene, CDR1 is MNHEY and CDR2 is SVGAGI. The trim removed 3 bases at V and 5 bases at J, leaving 4 bases unmatched. The CDR3 sequence: CASSYLAGANEQYF. The CDR3 nucleotides read TGTGCCAGCAGTTATCTAGCGGGAGCTAACGAGCAGTACTTC.

To note about this clonotype: The conserved phenylalanine or tryptophan is not found at the CDR3 terminus, so this likely reflects a read error. V gene TRBV29-1 combines with J gene TRBJ2-7; 9 bases line up with TRBD1. CDR3 size: 13 residues. Germline CDR1 SQVTM, CDR2 ANQGSEA. V dropped 4 bases and J dropped 9; count of bases not matched to a gene: 10. The CDR3 coding sequence is TGCAGCGTTGTAACCGGGACAGGGAACGGGCAGTACTGC. Encoded protein: CSVVTGTGNGQYC.

A few counts support this clonotype. V usage is TRBV7-2 and J usage is TRBJ2-4; unclear D gene. This CDR3 is 12 amino acids long. Trimming shortened V by 3 bases and J by 3 bases, and 3 bases separated the two germline ends. The germline V gene has CDR1 SGHTA and CDR2 FQGNSA. Here the CDR3 DNA reads TGTGCCAGCAGCTTTGTCAAAAACATTCAGTACTTC. Protein: CASSFVKNIQYF.

This clonotype was seen only a few times. This chain joins TRBV29-1 and TRBJ2-1; no clear D. The CDR3 totals 13 residues. V was pared by 6 bases and J by 7 bases, with 16 bases between. Germline CDR1 SQVTM, CDR2 ANQGSEA. DNA of the CDR3: TGCAGCGTCGTAGCTCAGCACTCAAATGAGCAGTTCTTC. The encoded protein is CSVVAQHSNEQFF.

The J gene is TRBJ2-4, the V gene TRBV7-9, with D maybe TRBD1 (5 bases). The V gene's germline CDR1 is SEHNR and CDR2 FQNEAQ (reference sequence). The V and J ends lost 5 bases and 1 base respectively, with 15 bases between them. CDR3 length: 16 residues. In DNA form, the CDR3 reads TGTGCCAGCAGCCTTACAGGTGGGGTCGCCAAAAACATTCAGTACTTC. This translates into CASSLTGGVAKNIQYF. The whole variable domain, filled in from reference TRBV7-9 and TRBJ2-4, reads DTGVSQNPRHKITKRGQNVTFRCDPISEHNRLYWYRQTLGQGPEFLTYFQNEAQLEKSRLLSDRFSAERPKGSFSTLEIQRTEQGDSAMYLCASSLTGGVAKNIQYFGAGTRLSVL.

The chain employs TRBV3-1 and TRBJ2-6, with 7 bases matching TRBD2. After removal of 5 bases from V and 3 bases from J, the junction contained 7 bases not matched to a gene. Germline values: CDR1 LGHDT, CDR2 YNNKEL (reference sequence). The CDR3 consists of 16 residues. CDR3 coding DNA: TGTGCCAGCAGCGGGCTGGGAGGGAATGGGGCCAACGTCCTGACTTTC. Amino acids: CASSGLGGNGANVLTF.

The V call is TRBV5-1, the J call TRBJ2-7; 8 bases fit TRBD2. The J segment lost 6 bases and the V segment lost 5 bases, leaving 10 bases of the junction unmatched. The CDR3 length is 14 residues. Germline lookup yields CDR1 SGHRS and CDR2 YFSETQ. Here the CDR3 reads CASRSPGTSGEQYF. The CDR3 DNA reads as TGCGCCAGCAGATCCCCCGGGACTAGTGGCGAGCAGTACTTC.